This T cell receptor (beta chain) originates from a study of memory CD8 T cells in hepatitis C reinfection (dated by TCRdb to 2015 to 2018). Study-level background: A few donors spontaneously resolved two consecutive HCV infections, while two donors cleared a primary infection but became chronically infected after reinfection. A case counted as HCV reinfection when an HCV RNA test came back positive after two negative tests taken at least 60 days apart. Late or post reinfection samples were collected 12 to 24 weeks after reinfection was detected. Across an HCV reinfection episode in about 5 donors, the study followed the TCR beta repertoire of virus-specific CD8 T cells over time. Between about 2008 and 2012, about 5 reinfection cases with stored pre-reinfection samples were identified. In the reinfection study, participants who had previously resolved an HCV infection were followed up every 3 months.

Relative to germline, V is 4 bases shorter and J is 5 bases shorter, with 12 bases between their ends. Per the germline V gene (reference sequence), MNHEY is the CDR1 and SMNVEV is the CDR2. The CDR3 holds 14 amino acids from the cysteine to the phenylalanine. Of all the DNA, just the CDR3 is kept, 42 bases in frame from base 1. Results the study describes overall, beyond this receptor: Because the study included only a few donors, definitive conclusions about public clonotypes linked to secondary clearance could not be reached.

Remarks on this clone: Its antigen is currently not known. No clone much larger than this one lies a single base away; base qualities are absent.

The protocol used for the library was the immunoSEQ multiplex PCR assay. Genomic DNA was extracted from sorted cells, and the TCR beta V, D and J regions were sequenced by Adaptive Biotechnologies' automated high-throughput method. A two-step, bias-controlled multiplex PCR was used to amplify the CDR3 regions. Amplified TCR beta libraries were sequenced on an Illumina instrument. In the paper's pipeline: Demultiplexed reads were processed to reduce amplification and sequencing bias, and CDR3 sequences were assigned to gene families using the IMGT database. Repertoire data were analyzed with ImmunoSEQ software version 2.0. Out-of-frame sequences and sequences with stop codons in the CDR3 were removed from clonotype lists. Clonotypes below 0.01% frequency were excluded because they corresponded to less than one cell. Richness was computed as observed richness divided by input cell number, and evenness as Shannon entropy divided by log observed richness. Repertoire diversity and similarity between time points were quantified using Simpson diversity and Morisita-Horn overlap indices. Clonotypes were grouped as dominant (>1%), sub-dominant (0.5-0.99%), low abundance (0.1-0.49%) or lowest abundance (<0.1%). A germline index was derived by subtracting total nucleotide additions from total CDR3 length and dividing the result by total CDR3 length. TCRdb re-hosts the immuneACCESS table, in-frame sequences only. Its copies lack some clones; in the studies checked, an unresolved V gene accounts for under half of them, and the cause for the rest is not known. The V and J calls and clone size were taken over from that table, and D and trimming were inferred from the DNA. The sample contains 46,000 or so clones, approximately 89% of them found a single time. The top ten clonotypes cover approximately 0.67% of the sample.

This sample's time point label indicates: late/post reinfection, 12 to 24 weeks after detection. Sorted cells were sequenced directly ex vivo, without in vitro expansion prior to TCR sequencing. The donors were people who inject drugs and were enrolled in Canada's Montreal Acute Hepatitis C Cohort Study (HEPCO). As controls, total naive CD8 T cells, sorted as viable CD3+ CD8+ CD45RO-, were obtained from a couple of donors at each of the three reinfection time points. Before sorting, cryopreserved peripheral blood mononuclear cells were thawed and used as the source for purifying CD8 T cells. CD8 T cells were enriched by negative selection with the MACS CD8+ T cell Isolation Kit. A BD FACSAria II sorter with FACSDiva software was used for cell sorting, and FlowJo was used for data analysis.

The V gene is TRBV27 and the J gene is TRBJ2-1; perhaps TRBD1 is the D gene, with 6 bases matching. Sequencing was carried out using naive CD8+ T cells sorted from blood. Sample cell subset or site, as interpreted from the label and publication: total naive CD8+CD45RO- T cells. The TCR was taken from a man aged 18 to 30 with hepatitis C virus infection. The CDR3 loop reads CASSYTQGNNEQFF. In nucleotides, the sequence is TGTGCCAGCAGTTATACACAGGGTAACAATGAGCAGTTCTTC.